A selection of T cell receptor beta chains follows, all from one sample in a study of CD8+CD57+ T cells in acquired aplastic anemia. TCRdb reprocessed the reads with MiXCR, giving one entry per CDR3 protein. The sample records under 200,000 distinct CDR3 sequences, roughly 40% being singletons. Sequencing used sorted CD4+, CD8+, or CD8+CD57+ T cells (not recorded which) from PBMCs. Source of these receptors: a human donor in good health. CDR3s include the opening cysteine and the closing phenylalanine or tryptophan. D genes are given only for firm matches. Clone size is shown for a subset of rows, as once, few, many or a class of expanded clone.

J | V | size | D | DNA | CDR3
TRBJ2-1 | TRBV9 | . | TRBD2 | TGTGCCAGCTCTCGTAGCGGGGGGGCAGGTGAGCAGTTCTTC | CASSRSGGAGEQFF
TRBJ2-5 | TRBV20-1 | many | TRBD1 | TGCAGTGCCGACAAAGCCGGGACAGGGGCTACCCAAGAGACCCAGTACTTC | CSADKAGTGATQETQYF
TRBJ1-5 | TRBV24-1 | . | TRBD1 | TGTGCCACCAGTACCTTAGGGACAGGGACCAATCAGCCCCAGCATTTT | CATSTLGTGTNQPQHF
TRBJ2-1 | TRBV10-3 | . | TRBD1 | TGTGCCACCAGTGACCGGGACAGGGTGGCGCACAATGAGCAGTTCTTC | CATSDRDRVAHNEQFF
TRBJ2-3 | TRBV2 | . | . | TGTGCCAGCAGCTTGGACAATAATACGCAGTATTTT | CASSLDNNTQYF
TRBJ1-1 | TRBV20-1 | many | TRBD1 | TGCAGTGCTAACGGACAGGGAAGCCCTGAAGCTTTCTTT | CSANGQGSPEAFF
TRBJ2-1 | TRBV7-3 | many | . | TGTGCCAGCAGCTTGGCCGGGGTCAATGAGCAGTTCTTC | CASSLAGVNEQFF
TRBJ2-2 | TRBV10-2 | many | TRBD1 | TGCGCCAGCAGTGACGGGACAGTTAACACCGGGGAGCTGTTTTTT | CASSDGTVNTGELFF
TRBJ2-7 | TRBV7-8 | . | . | TGTGCCAGCAGCTTATTCAAGGAGGGCGAGCAGTACTTC | CASSLFKEGEQYF
TRBJ2-5 | TRBV19 | many | . | TGTGCCAGTAGAAATTGGGAGACCCAGTACTTC | CASRNWETQYF
TRBJ1-5 | TRBV6-4 | . | . | TGTGCCAGCAGTTCCGAGGGGGTAGGGAATCAGCCCCAGCATTTT | CASSSEGVGNQPQHF
TRBJ1-4 | TRBV2 | medium-sized | . | TGTGCCAGCAAGGGGGTCTCTGAAAAACTGTTTTTT | CASKGVSEKLFF
TRBJ1-6 | TRBV9 | few | TRBD1 | TGTGCCAGCAGCGCAGGACAGGGAGGTAATTCACCCCTCCACTTT | CASSAGQGGNSPLHF
TRBJ2-7 | TRBV18 | . | TRBD2 | TGTGCCAGCTCACCTATACTAGCGGCCTACGGGCAGTACTTC | CASSPILAAYGQYF
TRBJ2-2 | TRBV9 | many | TRBD1 | TGTGCCAGCAGCGTGACCGGGACAGGGAACACCGGGGAGCTGTTTTTT | CASSVTGTGNTGELFF
TRBJ2-1 | TRBV2 | . | TRBD1 | TGTGCCAGCTTCCAGGGGCAGACAGGGTACAATGAGCAGTTCTTC | CASFQGQTGYNEQFF
TRBJ1-6 | TRBV20-1 | . | TRBD1 | TGCAGTGCCTCGACTGACAGGGTGGTAAATTCACCCCTCCACTTT | CSASTDRVVNSPLHF
TRBJ2-5 | TRBV20-1 | many | TRBD1 | TGCAGTGCTGAGAATAGACAGGGGGCGAAAGAGACCCAGTACTTC | CSAENRQGAKETQYF
TRBJ1-5 | TRBV24-1 | many | . | TGTGCCACCAGTTCGGGCGGCAGGCGGGAGCCCCAGCATTTT | CATSSGGRREPQHF
TRBJ2-1 | TRBV20-1 | many | TRBD2 | TGCAGCCTCCTTTTAGCGGGCGAAGGCTACAATGAGCAGTTCTTC | CSLLLAGEGYNEQFF
TRBJ1-1 | TRBV20-1 | many | . | TGCAGTGCTAGTGCGGCGACATCGTACACTGAAGCTTTCTTT | CSASAATSYTEAFF
TRBJ1-6 | TRBV4-2 | many | TRBD1 | TGTGCCAGCAGCGCCGGGACAGGCGAATTTTCACCCCTCCACTTT | CASSAGTGEFSPLHF
TRBJ1-3 | TRBV5-1 | . | . | TGCGCCAGCAGCTTGGCGGGCCCAAACTCTGGAAACACCATATATTTT | CASSLAGPNSGNTIYF
TRBJ2-7 | TRBV10-3 | many | . | TGTGCCATCAGTGGGCAGGGGGGGGACTACGAGCAGTACTTC | CAISGQGGDYEQYF
TRBJ1-1 | TRBV7-2 | . | TRBD1 | TGTGCCAGCAGCGCCCGAAGGACAGGGCATGAAGCTTTCTTT | CASSARRTGHEAFF